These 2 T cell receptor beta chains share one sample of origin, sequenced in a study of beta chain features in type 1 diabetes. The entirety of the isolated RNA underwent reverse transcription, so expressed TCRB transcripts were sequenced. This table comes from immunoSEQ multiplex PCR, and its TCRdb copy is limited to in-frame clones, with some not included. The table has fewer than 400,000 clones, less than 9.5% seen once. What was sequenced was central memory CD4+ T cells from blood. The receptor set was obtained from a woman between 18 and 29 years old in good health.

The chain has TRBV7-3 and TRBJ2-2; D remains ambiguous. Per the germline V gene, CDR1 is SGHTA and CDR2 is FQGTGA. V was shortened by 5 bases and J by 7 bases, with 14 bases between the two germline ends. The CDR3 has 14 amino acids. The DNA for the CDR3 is TGTGCCAGCAGCAAGACACTTTTGGGCGGGGAGCTGTTTTTT. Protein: CASSKTLLGGELFF.

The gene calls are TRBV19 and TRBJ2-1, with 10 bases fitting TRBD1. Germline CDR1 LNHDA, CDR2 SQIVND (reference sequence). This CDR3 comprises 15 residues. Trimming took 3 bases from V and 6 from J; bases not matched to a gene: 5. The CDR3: CASSIRGQGTNEQFF. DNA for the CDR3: TGTGCCAGTAGTATTAGGGGACAGGGGACCAATGAGCAGTTCTTC.